One sample yielded the 23 T cell receptor beta chains listed below, sequenced in a study of shared clonotypes between healthy human individuals. Only in-frame clones appear in the TCRdb table, and some are missing; sequencing was by immunoSEQ multiplex PCR. The sample lists 1.5 million to 2.5 million clones, approximately 94% seen once, with 0.95% to 1.5% in the top ten. CD8 cells classed as naive were CD45RO-negative and positively selected for CCR7, excluding terminally differentiated effector memory CD45RA+ cells. What was sequenced was naive CD8+ T cells sorted from blood. The receptors were sampled from a man younger than 30 in good health.

V is TRBV7-6 and J is TRBJ2-1; unclear D gene. Trimming pared 4 bases from V and 6 bases from J, leaving 4 bases between. CDR3 length: 11 amino acids. From germline, CDR1 is SGHVS and CDR2 FNYEAQ. This chain's CDR3 is CASSSGNEQFF. The CDR3 nucleotides read TGTGCCAGCAGCTCCGGCAATGAGCAGTTCTTC.

This rearrangement joins TRBV2 to TRBJ1-5; D is ambiguous. Per germline, CDR1 SNHLY and CDR2 FYNNEI. Deletions cut 3 bases from V and 9 bases from J, with 6 bases between. CDR3 length equals 11 residues. CDR3 loop: CASSESGPQHF. The CDR3 nucleotides are TGTGCCAGCAGTGAGAGTGGGCCCCAGCATTTT.

V usage is TRBV6-6 and J usage is TRBJ2-7, with D possibly TRBD2 on 6 matching bases. From germline, CDR1 is MNHNY and CDR2 SVGAGI (reference sequence). The CDR3 totals 12 residues. V lost 6 bases to trimming and J lost 5 bases, with 11 bases between them. The CDR3 reads CASRWGVDEQYF. As DNA, the CDR3 is TGTGCCAGCAGGTGGGGGGTGGACGAGCAGTACTTC.

The rearrangement links TRBV7-6 to TRBJ2-1; D not resolved. This CDR3 region has 13 residues. Trimming removed 5 bases at V and 4 bases at J, with 9 bases between. CDR1 is SGHVS and CDR2 is FNYEAQ in the germline V gene. CDR3 amino acids: CASSPEVYNEQFF. CDR3 in DNA: TGTGCCAGCAGCCCAGAGGTGTACAATGAGCAGTTCTTC.

The genes are TRBV5-4 and TRBJ1-1, with D hard to call. CDR3 length: 15 amino acids. V was shortened by 2 bases and J by 7 bases, with 18 bases between the two germline ends. Germline V gene sequence: CDR1 SGHNT, CDR2 YYREEE (reference sequence). Here the CDR3 reads CASSFNLAYVNEAFF. DNA of the CDR3: TGTGCCAGCAGCTTTAATTTGGCTTACGTCAATGAAGCTTTCTTT.

The V call is TRBV5-4, the J call TRBJ1-1; D not certain. The CDR3 is made up of 12 amino acids. Germline V gene data show CDR1 as SGHNT and CDR2 as YYREEE (reference sequence). The germline V and J ends were trimmed by 4 bases and 4 bases, with 8 bases remaining between them. CDR3 DNA: TGTGCCAGCAGCCACCAGAGCACTGAAGCTTTCTTT. Protein: CASSHQSTEAFF.

The chain links TRBV10-3 to TRBJ1-5; 9 bases are a match to TRBD1. Germline CDR1 and CDR2: ENHRY and SYGVKD. The CDR3 has 17 amino acids. With V trimmed by 0 bases and J by 2 bases, 5 bases remained unmatched. This chain's CDR3 is CAISESGRTGGNQPQHF. The CDR3 DNA sequence: TGTGCCATCAGTGAGTCAGGTCGGACAGGGGGCAATCAGCCCCAGCATTTT.

The CDR3 bases are TGTGCCAGCAAGGAGGGACAGTCCTACGAGCAGTACTTC. As protein: CASKEGQSYEQYF. This rearrangement joins TRBV14 to TRBJ2-7, with D possibly TRBD1 on 7 matching bases. The germline V gene has CDR1 SGHDN and CDR2 FVKESK. The V end lost 7 bases, the J end lost 1 base, and 11 bases lay between the germline ends. The CDR3 length is 13 residues.

This chain joins TRBV5-1 and TRBJ2-1; D may be TRBD2 (6 bases). V was pared by 0 bases and J by 6 bases, with 16 bases between. In germline, CDR1 is SGHRS, CDR2 YFSETQ. This CDR3 spans 16 amino acids. The CDR3, as DNA: TGCGCCAGCAGCTTGGTGACAGCGGGCGCAGGCAATGAGCAGTTCTTC. This sequence encodes CASSLVTAGAGNEQFF.

V gene TRBV27 combines with J gene TRBJ2-2; 7 positions agree with TRBD2. Germline V gene lookup returns CDR1 MNHEY and CDR2 SMNVEV (reference sequence). V was pared by 5 bases and J by 4 bases, with 4 bases of the junction left unmatched. This CDR3 contains 14 residues. DNA for the CDR3: TGTGCCAGCAGTGGCGGGAGAAGCACCGGGGAGCTGTTTTTT. Protein product: CASSGGRSTGELFF.

The gene calls are TRBV7-9 and TRBJ2-6; 7 bases agree with TRBD1. Germline V gene lookup returns CDR1 SEHNR and CDR2 FQNEAQ (reference sequence). V shed 2 bases, J shed 2 bases, and the junction held 9 bases outside the gene matches. This CDR3 region has 18 residues. This chain's CDR3 is CASSLSRDRVTGANVLTF. The DNA of the CDR3 is TGTGCCAGCAGCTTATCCCGCGACAGGGTGACTGGGGCCAACGTCCTGACTTTC.

J is TRBJ2-7 and V is TRBV11-3; no firm D call. V shed 5 bases and J shed 6 bases, with 14 bases lying between them. This CDR3 is built from 13 residues. Germline V gene sequence: CDR1 SGHNT, CDR2 YENEEA. CDR3 sequence reads: CASSPPSSFEQYF. CDR3 bases: TGTGCCAGCAGCCCCCCCAGTTCTTTCGAGCAGTACTTC.

The gene calls are TRBV2 and TRBJ2-7, with unresolved D. Germline CDR1 SNHLY, CDR2 FYNNEI. This CDR3 contains 13 residues. V lost 3 bases to trimming and J lost 7 bases, with 13 bases between them. The CDR3 loop reads CASSDRAPPEQYF. In DNA form, the CDR3 reads TGTGCCAGCAGTGATAGGGCTCCACCGGAGCAGTACTTC. Full variable domain (missing parts from reference TRBV2 and TRBJ2-7): EPEVTQTPSHQVTQMGQEVILRCVPISNHLYFYWYRQILGQKVEFLVSFYNNEISEKSEIFDDQFSVERPDGSNFTLKIRSTKLEDSAMYFCASSDRAPPEQYFGPGTRLTVT.

Comment on this clone: At one boundary the junction diverges from the germline segment, which might be a read error. The chain combines TRBV7-7 with TRBJ2-7, with D unresolved. The V gene's germline CDR1 is SSHAT and CDR2 FNYEAQ (reference sequence). The CDR3 covers 13 residues. In DNA form, the CDR3 reads TGTGCTAGCAGCTTAGATCGAAGCTACGAGCAGTACTTC. It specifies CASSLDRSYEQYF.

The CDR3 DNA sequence: TGTGCCAGCACCACGGGAGGGAAAGCCTACGAGCAGTACTTC. As protein: CASTTGGKAYEQYF. The chain employs TRBV6-5 and TRBJ2-7, with 8 bases fitting TRBD2. Germline CDR1 and CDR2: MNHEY and SVGAGI. The CDR3 loop spans 14 amino acids. V shed 7 bases, J shed 2 bases, and the junction held 7 bases outside the gene matches.

The count of this clone is one. CDR3 bases: TGCAGCGTCCCGGGACAGAATATCGTTGAGCAGTTCTTC. This gives the protein CSVPGQNIVEQFF. The chain is built from TRBV29-1 and TRBJ2-1, with 7 bases matching TRBD1. Germline values: CDR1 SQVTM, CDR2 ANQGSEA. Trimming cost V 6 bases and J 9 bases; bases outside gene matches: 11. The CDR3 extends over 13 amino acids.

The rearrangement links TRBV7-6 to TRBJ1-4; D unclear. CDR1 is SGHVS, CDR2 FNYEAQ, per germline. Trimming took off 4 bases at V and 7 bases at J, with 16 bases between the two ends. This CDR3 comprises 15 residues. The CDR3, as DNA: TGTGCCAGCAGCTCTACGGCCCGAGGATCTGAAAAACTGTTTTTT. It codes for CASSSTARGSEKLFF.

Only one count was recorded for this clone. The chain links TRBV4-1 to TRBJ2-1, with D hard to call. Germline CDR1 MGHRA, CDR2 YSYEKL. V was cut by 3 bases and J by 6 bases, with 9 bases left in between. This CDR3 comprises 13 residues. CDR3 in amino acids: CASSHDDGNEQFF. The CDR3 nucleotides read TGCGCCAGCAGCCATGATGACGGCAATGAGCAGTTCTTC.

Of note for this clone: The same CDR3 can be traced to other DNA sequences in this sample. This rearrangement joins TRBV2 to TRBJ1-2; the match to TRBD1 covers 8 bases. The CDR3 totals 14 residues. Germline trimming cut 1 base from V and 4 bases from J; bases unmatched to any gene: 2. Germline V gene lookup returns CDR1 SNHLY and CDR2 FYNNEI. For the CDR3, the DNA is TGTGCCAGCAGTGAAGTGGGGACAGGCTATGGCTACACCTTC. Protein sequence: CASSEVGTGYGYTF.

This CDR3 reads CASSQDWASGRAYQETQYF. As DNA, the CDR3 is TGCGCCAGCAGCCAAGACTGGGCTAGCGGGAGGGCGTACCAAGAGACCCAGTACTTC. The rearrangement joins TRBV4-3 to TRBJ2-5; 12 bases align to TRBD2. This CDR3 is built from 19 residues. Germline trimming cut 0 bases from V and 0 bases from J; bases unmatched to any gene: 8. CDR1 and CDR2 (germline): LGHNA, YSLEER.

Concerning this clone itself: This specimen includes other DNA sequences encoding the same CDR3. This sequence joins TRBV9 and TRBJ2-7; the match to TRBD1 covers 8 bases. CDR3 length: 14 amino acids. V dropped 0 bases and J dropped 2; count of bases not matched to a gene: 1. Germline assignment: CDR1 SGDLS and CDR2 YYNGEE. This CDR3 reads CASSVGDRTYEQYF. In DNA, the CDR3 is TGTGCCAGCAGCGTAGGGGACAGGACCTACGAGCAGTACTTC.

The chain employs TRBV7-9 and TRBJ2-1; 11 nucleotides line up with TRBD2. The V and J ends lost 4 bases and 4 bases, in that order; junction bases with no gene match: 6. The length of the CDR3 is 16 residues. CDR1 and CDR2 from the germline V gene are SEHNR and FQNEAQ (reference sequence). CDR3 DNA: TGTGCCAGCAGCTCTATGACTAGCGGGAAATACAATGAGCAGTTCTTC. Protein product: CASSSMTSGKYNEQFF.

The rearrangement joins TRBV7-6 to TRBJ2-5; 9 bases fit TRBD1. Germline V gene sequence: CDR1 SGHVS, CDR2 FNYEAQ. The trim removed 3 bases at V and 5 bases at J, leaving 7 bases unmatched. This CDR3 comprises 15 residues. CDR3 in DNA: TGTGCCAGCAGCTTCGGGACAGGGTCGGGCGAGACCCAGTACTTC. This gives the protein CASSFGTGSGETQYF.